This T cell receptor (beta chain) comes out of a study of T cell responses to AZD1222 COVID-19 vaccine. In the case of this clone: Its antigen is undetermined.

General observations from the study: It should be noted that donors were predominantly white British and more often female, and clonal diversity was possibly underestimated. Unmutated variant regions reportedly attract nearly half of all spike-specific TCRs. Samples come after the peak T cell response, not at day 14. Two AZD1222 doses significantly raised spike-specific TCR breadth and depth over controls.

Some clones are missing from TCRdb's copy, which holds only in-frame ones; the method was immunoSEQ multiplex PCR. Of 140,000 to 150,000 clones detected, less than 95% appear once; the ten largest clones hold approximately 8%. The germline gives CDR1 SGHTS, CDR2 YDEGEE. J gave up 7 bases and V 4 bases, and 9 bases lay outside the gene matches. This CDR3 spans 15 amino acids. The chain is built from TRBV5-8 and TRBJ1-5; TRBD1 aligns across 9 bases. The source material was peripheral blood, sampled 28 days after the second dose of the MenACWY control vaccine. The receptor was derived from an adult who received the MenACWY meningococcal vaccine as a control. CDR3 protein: CASSLEGQGGQPQHF. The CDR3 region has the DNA TGTGCCAGCAGCCTGGAGGGACAGGGAGGACAGCCCCAGCATTTT.